Shown below are 16 T cell receptor beta chains from a single sample sequenced in a study of T cell changes during pregnancy in multiple sclerosis. The method was immunoSEQ multiplex PCR; TCRdb's version includes in-frame clones alone and lacks a portion of them. This table holds fewer than 150,000 clones, around 95% found once. Source: peripheral blood, taken after pregnancy. The receptors here all came from a female donor with multiple sclerosis, enrolled in a pregnancy study.

This chain uses TRBV7-8 with TRBJ2-1; 7 positions match TRBD2. V shed 5 bases, J shed 7 bases, and the junction held 8 bases outside the gene matches. This CDR3 region has 14 residues. Germline values: CDR1 SGHVS, CDR2 FQNEAQ. The CDR3 loop reads CASSPAAGANEQFF. The DNA of the CDR3 is TGTGCCAGCAGCCCAGCGGCGGGAGCAAATGAGCAGTTCTTC.

The gene calls are TRBV27 and TRBJ2-1; a weak D match, TRBD2 (6 bases). V was cut by 5 bases and J by 5 bases, with 19 bases left in between. The CDR3 loop spans 16 amino acids. Germline CDR1 is MNHEY and CDR2 is SMNVEV (reference sequence). CDR3 sequence reads: CASSPLLAGIDNEQFF. The CDR3 bases are TGTGCCAGCAGTCCACTTCTTGCGGGAATCGACAATGAGCAGTTCTTC.

This clone was found a few times. Its ends do not fully match the called genes, so a read error is possible. The chain joins TRBV28 to TRBJ1-2; perhaps TRBD1 as D (6 bases). This CDR3 has 14 residues. Germline V gene sequence: CDR1 MDHEN, CDR2 SYDVKM. CDR3 bases: TGTGCCAGCAGTTCCCGACAGGCTCCCTATGTCTACACCTTC. Residues: CASSSRQAPYVYTF.

The chain carries TRBV6-1 and TRBJ2-7, with a tentative D call TRBD1 (7 bases). Looked up from germline, CDR1 is MNHNS and CDR2 is SASEGT. The V end lost 2 bases, the J end lost 6 bases, and 17 bases lay between the germline ends. This CDR3 is built from 15 residues. The CDR3 nucleotides are TGTGCCAGCAGTGAATTGACAGGGACTGGCTCCGAGCAGTACTTC. Residues: CASSELTGTGSEQYF.

The chain couples TRBV6-5 to TRBJ2-1; tentative D call: TRBD2 (5 bases). The CDR3 contains 16 residues. The V end was cut by 1 base, the J end by 5 bases, with 15 bases between. Germline values: CDR1 MNHEY, CDR2 SVGAGI. CDR3 loop: CASSYFPVPGDNEQFF. In nucleotides, the CDR3 is TGTGCCAGCAGTTACTTCCCCGTTCCCGGGGACAATGAGCAGTTCTTC.

The sample holds a few counts of this clone. This chain connects TRBV28 to TRBJ1-5, with D possibly being TRBD1 (5 bases). The CDR3 has 14 amino acids. CDR1 MDHEN and CDR2 SYDVKM come from the germline V gene. Trimming removed 2 bases at V and 7 bases at J, with 12 bases between. The CDR3 DNA reads TGTGCCAGCAGTTTAAGGGCAGGGAGGCAGCCCCAGCATTTT. This encodes CASSLRAGRQPQHF.

The rearrangement uses TRBV7-9 and TRBJ2-1; D may be TRBD2 (5 bases). The length of the CDR3 is 16 residues. The germline CDR1 and CDR2 sequences are SEHNR and FQNEAQ (reference sequence). V was cut by 2 bases and J by 7 bases, with 18 bases left in between. The CDR3 protein is CASSLIGTGSGNEQFF. The CDR3, as DNA: TGTGCCAGCAGCTTAATCGGAACGGGAAGCGGAAATGAGCAGTTCTTC.

The V and J genes are TRBV30 and TRBJ1-4, with D unclear. The CDR3 has 11 amino acids. Germline assignment: CDR1 GTSNPN and CDR2 SVGIG (reference sequence). The germline V and J ends were trimmed by 5 bases and 8 bases, with 9 bases remaining between them. The CDR3 DNA reads as TGTGCCTGGCGCACACAGGAAAAACTGTTTTTT. Residues: CAWRTQEKLFF.

V gene TRBV29-1 combines with J gene TRBJ2-7; TRBD1 matches at 7 bases. From germline, CDR1 is SQVTM and CDR2 ANQGSEA. The CDR3 loop spans 13 amino acids. V gave up 3 bases and J gave up 2 bases; unmatched junction bases: 4. The CDR3 reads CSVEGQQPYEQYF. The CDR3 nucleotides read TGCAGCGTTGAGGGACAGCAGCCCTACGAGCAGTACTTC.

The rearrangement links TRBV4-2 to TRBJ1-3; D ambiguous. V was shortened by 0 bases and J by 7 bases, with 4 bases between the two germline ends. Germline values: CDR1 LGHNA, CDR2 YNFKEQ. The CDR3 is 12 residues long. The CDR3 coding sequence is TGTGCCAGCAGCCAAGACAGGAACACCATATATTTT. This codes for CASSQDRNTIYF.

The gene calls are TRBV5-1 and TRBJ2-1; TRBD1 matches at 9 bases. Germline V gene sequence: CDR1 SGHRS, CDR2 YFSETQ. The CDR3 has 17 amino acids. Unmatched junction bases numbered 17, after V lost 4 bases and J lost 9 bases. CDR3 coding DNA: TGCGCCAGCAGCCCATCGGGCCGGGGACAGGGCAACAGTGAGCAGTTCTTC. Its protein is CASSPSGRGQGNSEQFF.

The chain has TRBV19 and TRBJ2-2; 14 bases align to TRBD2. CDR1 is LNHDA and CDR2 is SQIVND in the germline V gene (reference sequence). This CDR3 has 21 amino acids. V lost 7 bases, J lost 4 bases, and 20 bases stayed unmatched. CDR3 amino acids: CASTQSRAGTSGSLGTGELFF. The CDR3 DNA sequence: TGTGCCAGTACCCAATCCAGGGCCGGGACTAGCGGGAGTCTGGGCACCGGGGAGCTGTTTTTT.

V usage is TRBV4-3 and J usage is TRBJ2-7; 10 bases fit TRBD2. This CDR3 has 16 amino acids. Germline loops: CDR1 LGHNA, CDR2 YSLEER. Unmatched junction bases numbered 5, after V lost 1 base and J lost 2 bases. The CDR3 DNA reads TGCGCCAGCAGCCAAGTAAGCGGGAGGGTAACCTACGAGCAGTACTTC. It yields the protein CASSQVSGRVTYEQYF.

The V call is TRBV29-1, the J call TRBJ2-3; 12 nucleotides line up with TRBD2. V trimming: 3 bases; J trimming: 0 bases; junction bases outside the gene matches: 7. CDR1 and CDR2 from the germline V gene are SQVTM and ANQGSEA. The CDR3 is 17 residues long. CDR3 sequence (DNA): TGCAGCGTTGACTCCCTAGCGGGAGGGGTTAGCACAGATACGCAGTATTTT. Its translation: CSVDSLAGGVSTDTQYF.

This clone was observed a few times. The CDR3 loop reads CSVTIYTGPNYGYTF. For the CDR3, the DNA is TGCAGCGTCACAATTTACACAGGGCCAAACTATGGCTACACCTTC. J is TRBJ1-2 and V is TRBV29-1; D perhaps matches TRBD1 (6 bases). CDR3 length: 15 amino acids. V lost 6 bases and J lost 2, with 19 bases in between. Germline loops: CDR1 SQVTM, CDR2 ANQGSEA.

The table lists this clone with a count of one. The genes are TRBV7-8 and TRBJ2-7; 7 bases agree with TRBD2. The CDR3 sequence is 16 residues long. Germline CDR1 and CDR2: SGHVS and FQNEAQ. Trimming took 1 base from V and 2 from J; bases not matched to a gene: 8. CDR3 DNA: TGTGCCAGCAGCTTAGTACGAGCGGGGCCAACCTACGAGCAGTACTTC. Amino acids: CASSLVRAGPTYEQYF.